This T cell receptor beta chain was observed in a study of T cells in Graves' hyperthyroidism and ophthalmopathy. Study summary: Peripheral blood collection took place at initial diagnosis, before any treatment.

Enrolled ophthalmopathy patients presented with a Clinical Activity Score of at least 3, a NOSPECS grade of at least 4, and disease duration under 3 months. The table lists this clonotype with many counts. Its target is not known. Using RNA transcripts as the source, TCR beta CDR3 regions were amplified. HTBI primers were employed in a first-round RT-PCR of the TCR CDR3. TCRdb recomputed calls from the multiplex PCR reads with MiXCR, one row per CDR3 protein. This table holds around 56,000 distinct CDR3 sequences, about 50% found once. Germline values: CDR1 SGDLS, CDR2 YYNGEE. The CDR3 extends over 15 amino acids. Between the trimmed V and J ends, which lost 2 bases and 0 bases, there was a span of 12 bases. Overall study findings and caveats: The model's output predicted ophthalmopathy at a median of approximately 6.5 months prior to onset.

Sequenced sample: blood. The chain employs TRBV9 and TRBJ2-7; a possible D gene is TRBD2 (6 bases). The sequence derives from a woman in her 30s with Graves' ophthalmopathy. CDR3 in DNA: TGTGCCAGCAGCGTCGCGGACGGGAGCTCCTACGAGCAGTACTTC. Encoded protein: CASSVADGSSYEQYF.